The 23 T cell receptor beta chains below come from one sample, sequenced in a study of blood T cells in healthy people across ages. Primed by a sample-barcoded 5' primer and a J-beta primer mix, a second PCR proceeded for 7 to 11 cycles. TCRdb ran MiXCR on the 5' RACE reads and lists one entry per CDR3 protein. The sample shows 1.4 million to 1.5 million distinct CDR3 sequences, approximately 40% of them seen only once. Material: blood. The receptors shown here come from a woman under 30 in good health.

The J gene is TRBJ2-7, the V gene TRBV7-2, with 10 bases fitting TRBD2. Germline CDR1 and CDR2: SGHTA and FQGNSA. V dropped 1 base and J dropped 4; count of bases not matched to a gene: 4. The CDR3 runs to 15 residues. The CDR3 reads CASSLGVSGRYEQYF. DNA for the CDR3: TGTGCCAGCAGCTTAGGGGTTAGCGGGAGGTACGAGCAGTACTTC.

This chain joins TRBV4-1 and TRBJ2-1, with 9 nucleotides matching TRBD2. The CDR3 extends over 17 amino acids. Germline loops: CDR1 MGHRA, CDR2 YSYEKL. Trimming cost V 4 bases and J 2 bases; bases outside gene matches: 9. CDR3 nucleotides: TGCGCCAGCAGCCTAACTAGCGGGCGGGATGCCTACAATGAGCAGTTCTTC. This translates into CASSLTSGRDAYNEQFF.

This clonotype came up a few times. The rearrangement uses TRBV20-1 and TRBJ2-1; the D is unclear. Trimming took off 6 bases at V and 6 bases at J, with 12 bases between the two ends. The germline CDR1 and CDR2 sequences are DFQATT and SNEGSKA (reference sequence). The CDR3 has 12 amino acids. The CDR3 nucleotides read TGCAGTGCGGCGGCTCCGGGCAATGAGCAGTTCTTC. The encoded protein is CSAAAPGNEQFF.

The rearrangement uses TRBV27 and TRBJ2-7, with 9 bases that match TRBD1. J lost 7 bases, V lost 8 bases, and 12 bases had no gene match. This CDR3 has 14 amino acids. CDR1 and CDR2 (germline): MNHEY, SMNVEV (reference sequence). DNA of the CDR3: TGTGCCAGCCTGCCGACAGGGGGTTGGAATGAGCAGTACTTC. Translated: CASLPTGGWNEQYF.

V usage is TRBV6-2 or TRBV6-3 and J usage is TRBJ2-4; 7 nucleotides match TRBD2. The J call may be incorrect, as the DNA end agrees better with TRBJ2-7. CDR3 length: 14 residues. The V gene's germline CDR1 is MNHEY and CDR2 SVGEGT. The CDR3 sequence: CASSSSLAAYEQYF. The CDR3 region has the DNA TGTGCCAGCAGTTCATCCCTAGCGGCCTACGAGCAGTACTTC.

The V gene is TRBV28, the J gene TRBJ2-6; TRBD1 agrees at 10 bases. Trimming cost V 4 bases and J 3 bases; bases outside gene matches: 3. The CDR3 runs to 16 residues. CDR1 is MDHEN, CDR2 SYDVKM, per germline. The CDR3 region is CASSSGQGVGANVLTF. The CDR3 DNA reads TGTGCCAGCAGTTCAGGACAGGGGGTTGGGGCCAACGTCCTGACTTTC.

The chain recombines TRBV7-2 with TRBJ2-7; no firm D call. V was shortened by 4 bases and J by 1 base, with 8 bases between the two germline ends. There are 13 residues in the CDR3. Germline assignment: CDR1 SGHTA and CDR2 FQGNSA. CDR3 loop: CASSCTVSYEQYF. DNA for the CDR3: TGTGCCAGCAGCTGTACAGTATCCTACGAGCAGTACTTC. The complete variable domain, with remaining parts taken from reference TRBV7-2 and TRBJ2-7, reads GAGVSQSPSNKVTEKGKDVELRCDPISGHTALYWYRQSLGQGLEFLIYFQGNSAPDKSGLPSDRFSAERTGGSVSTLTIQRTQQEDSAVYLCASSCTVSYEQYFGPGTRLTVT.

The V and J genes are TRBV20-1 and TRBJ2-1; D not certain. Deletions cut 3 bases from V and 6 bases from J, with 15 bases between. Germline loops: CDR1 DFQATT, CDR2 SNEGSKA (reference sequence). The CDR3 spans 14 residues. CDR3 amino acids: CSASDGTYGNEQFF. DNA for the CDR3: TGCAGTGCTAGCGACGGCACTTACGGCAATGAGCAGTTCTTC.

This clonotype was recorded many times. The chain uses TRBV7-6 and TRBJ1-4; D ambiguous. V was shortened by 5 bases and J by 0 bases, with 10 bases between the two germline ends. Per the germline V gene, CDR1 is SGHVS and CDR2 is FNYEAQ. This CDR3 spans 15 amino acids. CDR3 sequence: CASSPDGATNEKLFF. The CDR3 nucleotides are TGTGCCAGCAGCCCAGACGGGGCAACTAATGAAAAACTGTTTTTT.

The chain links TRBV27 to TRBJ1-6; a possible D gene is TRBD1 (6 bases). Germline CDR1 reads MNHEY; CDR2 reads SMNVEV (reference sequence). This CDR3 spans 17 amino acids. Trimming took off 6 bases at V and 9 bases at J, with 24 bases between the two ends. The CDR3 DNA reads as TGTGCCAGCAGACTGGCGTGGGGGGCAGGGGTAACTTCACCCCTCCACTTT. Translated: CASRLAWGAGVTSPLHF.

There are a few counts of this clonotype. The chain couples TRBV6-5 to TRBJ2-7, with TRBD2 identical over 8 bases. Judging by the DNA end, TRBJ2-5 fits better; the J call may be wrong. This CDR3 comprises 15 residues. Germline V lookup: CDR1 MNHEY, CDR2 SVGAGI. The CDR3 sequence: CASSYGGGFTETQYF. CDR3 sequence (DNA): TGTGCCAGCAGTTACGGCGGGGGGTTTACGGAGACCCAGTACTTC.

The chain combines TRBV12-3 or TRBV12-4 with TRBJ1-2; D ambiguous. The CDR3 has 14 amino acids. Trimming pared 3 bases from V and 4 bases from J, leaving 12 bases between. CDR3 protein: CASSFASGPYGYTF. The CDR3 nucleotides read TGTGCCAGCAGTTTTGCCTCCGGGCCCTATGGCTACACCTTC.

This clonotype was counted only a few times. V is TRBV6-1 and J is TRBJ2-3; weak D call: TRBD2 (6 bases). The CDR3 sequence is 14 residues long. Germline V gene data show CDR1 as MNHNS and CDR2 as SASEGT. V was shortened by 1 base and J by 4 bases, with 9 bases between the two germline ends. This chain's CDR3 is CASSEGRGSDTQYF. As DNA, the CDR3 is TGTGCCAGCAGTGAAGGGAGGGGCTCAGATACGCAGTATTTT.

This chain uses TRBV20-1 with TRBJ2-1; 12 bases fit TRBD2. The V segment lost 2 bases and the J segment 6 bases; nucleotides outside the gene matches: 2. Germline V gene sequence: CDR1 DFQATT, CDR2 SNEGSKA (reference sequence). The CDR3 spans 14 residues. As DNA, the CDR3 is TGCAGTGCTAGAACTAGCGGGGGGTCCAATGAGCAGTTCTTC. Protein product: CSARTSGGSNEQFF.

CDR3 DNA sequence: TGTGCCAGCAGCGTAGTCCTGGGGGAGTCCAGCTCCTACGAGCAGTACTTC. As protein: CASSVVLGESSSYEQYF. The chain joins TRBV9 to TRBJ2-7, with D perhaps given as TRBD1 or TRBD2 (5 bases each). V lost 0 bases, J lost 0 bases, and 16 bases lay in between. The CDR3 contains 17 residues. The germline V gene encodes CDR1 SGDLS and CDR2 YYNGEE.

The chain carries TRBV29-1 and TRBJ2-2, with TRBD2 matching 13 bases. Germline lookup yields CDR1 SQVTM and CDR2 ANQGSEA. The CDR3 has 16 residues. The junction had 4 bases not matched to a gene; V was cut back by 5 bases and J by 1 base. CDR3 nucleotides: TGCAGCGTTACCGGACTAGCGGGAGTGAACACCGGGGAGCTGTTTTTT. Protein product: CSVTGLAGVNTGELFF.

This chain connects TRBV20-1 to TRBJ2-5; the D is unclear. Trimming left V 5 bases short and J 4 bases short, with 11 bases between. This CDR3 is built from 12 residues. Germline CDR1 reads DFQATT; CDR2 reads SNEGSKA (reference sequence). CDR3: CSALRVPETQYF. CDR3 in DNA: TGCAGTGCTCTTCGGGTCCCAGAGACCCAGTACTTC.

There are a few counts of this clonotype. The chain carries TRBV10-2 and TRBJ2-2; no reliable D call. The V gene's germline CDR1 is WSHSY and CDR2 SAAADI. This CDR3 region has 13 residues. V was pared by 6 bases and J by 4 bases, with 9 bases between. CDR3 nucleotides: TGCGCCAGCAGGTCGGGTGGCACCGGGGAGCTGTTTTTT. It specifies CASRSGGTGELFF.

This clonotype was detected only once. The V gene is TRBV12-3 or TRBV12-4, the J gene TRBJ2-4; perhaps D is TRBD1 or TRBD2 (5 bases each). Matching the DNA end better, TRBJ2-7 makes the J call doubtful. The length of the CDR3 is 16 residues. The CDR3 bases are TGTGCCAGCAGAGATAGCTGGGGCCAGGGAGACGCCGAGCAGTACTTC. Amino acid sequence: CASRDSWGQGDAEQYF.

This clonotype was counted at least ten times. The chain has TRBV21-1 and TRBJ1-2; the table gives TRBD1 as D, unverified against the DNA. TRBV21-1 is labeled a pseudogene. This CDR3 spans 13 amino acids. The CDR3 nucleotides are TGTGCCAGCAGCGCAGGGATTTGGAATGGCTACACCTTC. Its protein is CASSAGIWNGYTF.

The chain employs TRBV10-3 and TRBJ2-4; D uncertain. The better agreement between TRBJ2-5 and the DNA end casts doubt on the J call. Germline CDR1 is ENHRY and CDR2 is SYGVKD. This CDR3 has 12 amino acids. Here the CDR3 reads CAIAASQETQYF. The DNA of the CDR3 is TGTGCCATCGCAGCGAGTCAGGAGACCCAGTACTTC.

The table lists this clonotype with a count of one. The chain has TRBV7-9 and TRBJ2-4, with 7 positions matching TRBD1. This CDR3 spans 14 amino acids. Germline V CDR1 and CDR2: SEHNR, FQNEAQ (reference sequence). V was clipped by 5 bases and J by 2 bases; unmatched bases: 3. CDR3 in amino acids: CASSLQGSKNIQYF. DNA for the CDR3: TGTGCCAGCAGCCTACAGGGGTCCAAAAACATTCAGTACTTC.

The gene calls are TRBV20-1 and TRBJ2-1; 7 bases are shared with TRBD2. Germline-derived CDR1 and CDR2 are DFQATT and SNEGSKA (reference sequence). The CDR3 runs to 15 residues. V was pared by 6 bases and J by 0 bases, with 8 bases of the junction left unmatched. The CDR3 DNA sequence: TGCAGTGCCACTTGGGACTACCTCTCCTACAATGAGCAGTTCTTC. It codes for CSATWDYLSYNEQFF.